The present entry profiles one T cell receptor beta chain with its context. Its antigen is still unknown. The data were obtained in a study of Graves' ophthalmopathy and Graves' hyperthyroidism. The study, taken as a whole, reports: Sensitivity of roughly 71% and specificity of 72% to 80% were achieved by the model that predicted ophthalmopathy progression. From stable hyperthyroidism, ophthalmopathy was separated by a 13-signature model with just over 85% sensitivity and 75% to 82% specificity.

The CDR3 contains 15 residues. The J segment lost 1 base and the V segment lost 4 bases, leaving 4 bases of the junction unmatched. Germline CDR1 LNHDA, CDR2 SQIVND (reference sequence). Lactation, pregnancy, uncontrolled infections and other autoimmune diseases were all grounds for excluding patients. Diagnoses were established from clinical symptoms, serum thyroxine, TRAb, thyroid ultrasound and orbital computed tomography. CDR3 regions of TCR beta were amplified from RNA transcripts. The library came from an HTBI-primed first-round RT-PCR and a second-round multiplex PCR. TCRdb fed the multiplex PCR reads into MiXCR, producing one record per CDR3 protein. The data show about 1.1 million distinct CDR3 sequences, about 38% seen once.

The sequence was obtained from an adult man with Graves' hyperthyroidism. The chain has TRBV19 and TRBJ1-5; 7 nucleotides align to TRBD1. The specimen sequenced was peripheral blood or thyroid tissue (not recorded which). The CDR3 region has the DNA TGTGCCAGTAGTACCACACAGGGGAGCAATCAGCCCCAGCATTTT. Translation: CASSTTQGSNQPQHF.